What follows are 29 T cell receptor beta chains derived from one specimen sequenced in a study of T cell changes during pregnancy in multiple sclerosis. Some clones are missing from TCRdb's copy, which holds only in-frame ones; the method was immunoSEQ multiplex PCR. This sample has fewer than 85,000 clones, with 93% found just once. Material: peripheral blood, obtained in the second trimester of pregnancy. The receptor source for this set is a female donor with multiple sclerosis, enrolled in a pregnancy study.

This clone was counted a single time. The chain joins TRBV2 to TRBJ2-7; TRBD1 matches at 9 bases. CDR1 is SNHLY, CDR2 FYNNEI, per germline. The CDR3 totals 12 residues. Trimming removed 8 bases from V and 5 bases from J; junction bases left unmatched: 4. The CDR3 spells CASGQGINEQYF. The CDR3 region has the DNA TGTGCCAGCGGACAGGGGATCAACGAGCAGTACTTC.

V gene TRBV19 combines with J gene TRBJ1-1; 10 bases are shared with TRBD1. Per germline, CDR1 LNHDA and CDR2 SQIVND (reference sequence). The CDR3 loop spans 13 amino acids. Trimming took 10 bases from V and 6 from J; bases not matched to a gene: 8. CDR3 protein: CATQTGGDPEAFF. In DNA, the CDR3 is TGTGCCACCCAGACAGGGGGCGACCCTGAAGCTTTCTTT.

Concerning this clone itself: Relative to the germline gene, one junction end is altered; a read error may explain this. The chain recombines TRBV2 with TRBJ2-4; 8 nucleotides agree with TRBD1. CDR1 and CDR2 (germline): SNHLY, FYNNEI. The CDR3 sequence is 11 residues long. The CDR3 region is CASSSGTGLGF. DNA of the CDR3: TGTGCCAGCAGTTCCGGGACAGGTTTGGGCTTC.

The chain uses TRBV21-1 and TRBJ1-1. TRBV21-1 represents a pseudogene. The CDR3 runs to 14 residues. CDR3 sequence reads: CASSTEVGNTEAFF. The CDR3 DNA reads TGTGCCAGCAGCACAGAGGTTGGGAACACTGAAGCTTTCTTT.

The J gene is TRBJ2-1, the V gene TRBV27; maybe TRBD2 (6 bases). The germline V gene encodes CDR1 MNHEY and CDR2 SMNVEV (reference sequence). Trimming took 6 bases from V and 5 from J, leaving 17 bases between them. This CDR3 contains 15 residues. CDR3 sequence: CASRITGTPNNEQFF. Here the CDR3 DNA reads TGTGCCAGCAGAATAACCGGGACTCCCAACAATGAGCAGTTCTTC.

V usage is TRBV6-5 and J usage is TRBJ1-6, with 8 bases that match TRBD1. The germline V gene has CDR1 MNHEY and CDR2 SVGAGI. V was pared by 6 bases and J by 13 bases, with 14 bases of the junction left unmatched. This CDR3 has 15 amino acids. The CDR3 DNA reads TGTGCCAGCAGGAAAGACAGGGGCCTAGTTCCGCCCCTCCACTTT. Amino acid sequence: CASRKDRGLVPPLHF.

The chain couples TRBV5-4 to TRBJ1-2; D possibly corresponds to TRBD1 (5 bases). This CDR3 region has 14 residues. Germline V gives CDR1 SGHNT, CDR2 YYREEE (reference sequence). V lost 0 bases and J 2 bases, leaving 8 bases between the germline ends. Written as DNA, the CDR3 is TGTGCCAGCAGCTTGGGGGGCAGAAACTATGGCTACACCTTC. Encoded protein: CASSLGGRNYGYTF.

V usage is TRBV2 and J usage is TRBJ2-3; tentatively, D is TRBD2 (6 bases). The length of the CDR3 is 14 residues. The ends were cut back, 9 bases at V and 4 bases at J, with 17 bases in the middle. Germline V gene lookup returns CDR1 SNHLY and CDR2 FYNNEI. This chain's CDR3 is CASLRDPGADTQYF. The CDR3 nucleotides are TGTGCCAGTCTCCGGGACCCGGGGGCAGATACGCAGTATTTT.

The chain is built from TRBV27 and TRBJ2-4; D is unresolved. Germline V CDR1 and CDR2: MNHEY, SMNVEV (reference sequence). The CDR3 extends over 11 amino acids. V shed 7 bases and J shed 7 bases, with 8 bases lying between them. CDR3 protein: CASINANIQYF. The DNA for the CDR3 is TGTGCCAGCATCAACGCGAACATTCAGTACTTC.

V is TRBV19 and J is TRBJ1-3; D gene unclear. The CDR3 has 15 residues. Deletions cut 5 bases from V and 0 bases from J, with 11 bases between. Germline V gene data show CDR1 as LNHDA and CDR2 as SQIVND (reference sequence). CDR3 sequence: CASSPTLFSGNTIYF. CDR3 in DNA: TGTGCCAGTAGTCCTACCCTGTTCTCTGGAAACACCATATATTTT.

The chain carries TRBV7-6 and TRBJ1-6, with 9 bases that match TRBD1. J was trimmed by 10 bases and V by 4 bases; bases with no gene match: 5. The germline CDR1 and CDR2 sequences are SGHVS and FNYEAQ. The CDR3 spans 14 residues. The CDR3 DNA reads as TGTGCCAGCAGCTCCCGACAGGGGGACTCACCCCTCCACTTT. This translates into CASSSRQGDSPLHF.

The chain carries TRBV6-6 and TRBJ1-5; TRBD1 aligns across 9 bases. The CDR3 length is 14 residues. V was clipped by 6 bases and J by 7 bases; unmatched bases: 7. CDR1 and CDR2 (germline): MNHNY, SVGAGI (reference sequence). The CDR3 region has the DNA TGTGCCAGCAGATCGGACAGGGGCGGACAGCCCCAGCATTTT. This encodes CASRSDRGGQPQHF.

The chain carries TRBV10-2 and TRBJ2-7; 10 bases match TRBD1. The CDR3 loop spans 16 amino acids. Germline-derived CDR1 and CDR2 are WSHSY and SAAADI. V was pared by 8 bases and J by 3 bases, with 13 bases of the junction left unmatched. CDR3 amino acids: CASGGTGALWNYEQYF. CDR3 DNA sequence: TGCGCCAGCGGCGGGACAGGGGCCCTTTGGAACTACGAGCAGTACTTC.

The V and J genes are TRBV10-3 and TRBJ2-2; 8 nucleotides align to TRBD1. CDR1 is ENHRY and CDR2 is SYGVKD in the germline V gene. This CDR3 has 15 residues. Trimming removed 6 bases from V and 1 base from J; junction bases left unmatched: 4. The CDR3 nucleotides are TGTGCCATCAGGGTGGACAGGGAGAACACCGGGGAGCTGTTTTTT. Translation gives CAIRVDRENTGELFF.

V usage is TRBV11-3 and J usage is TRBJ2-2; weak D call: TRBD1 (5 bases). The V end lost 5 bases, the J end lost 6 bases, and 10 bases lay between the germline ends. Germline assignment: CDR1 SGHNT and CDR2 YENEEA. The CDR3 runs 13 residues. The CDR3 DNA reads TGTGCCAGCAGCGTCAGGGATTCCGGGGAGCTGTTTTTT. It specifies CASSVRDSGELFF. Full variable domain (rest looked up from reference TRBV11-3 and TRBJ2-2): EAGVVQSPRYKIIEKKQPVAFWCNPISGHNTLYWYLQNLGQGPELLIRYENEEAVDDSQLPKDRFSAERLKGVDSTLKIQPAELGDSAVYLCASSVRDSGELFFGEGSRLTVL.

CDR3 bases: TGTGCCAGCAGCCAAGTGGGGACAGGAAAGTCACCCCTCCACTTT. It specifies CASSQVGTGKSPLHF. The V gene is TRBV14, the J gene TRBJ1-6; 8 bases match TRBD1. This CDR3 is 15 amino acids long. Germline assignment: CDR1 SGHDN and CDR2 FVKESK. Trimming removed 1 base from V and 10 bases from J; junction bases left unmatched: 6.

In DNA, the CDR3 is TGTGCCAGCAGCCTCCGGACAGGGACCTCCTATGGCTACACCTTC. Translation: CASSLRTGTSYGYTF. The chain carries TRBV7-9 and TRBJ1-2; 8 bases fit TRBD1. Germline V gene lookup returns CDR1 SEHNR and CDR2 FQNEAQ (reference sequence). Germline trimming cut 5 bases from V and 4 bases from J; bases unmatched to any gene: 9. The CDR3 has 15 amino acids.

This clone was seen a single time. The chain carries TRBV27 and TRBJ1-1; 8 bases align to TRBD1. The CDR3 extends over 14 amino acids. The junction had 12 bases not matched to a gene; V was cut back by 5 bases and J by 10 bases. CDR1 MNHEY and CDR2 SMNVEV come from the germline V gene (reference sequence). This chain's CDR3 is CASSALRTGRLAFF. CDR3 DNA sequence: TGTGCCAGCAGTGCCCTGAGGACAGGGCGATTAGCTTTCTTT.

The chain employs TRBV29-1 and TRBJ1-2; D ambiguous. Trimming left V 4 bases short and J 8 bases short, with 5 bases between. In germline, CDR1 is SQVTM, CDR2 ANQGSEA. The CDR3 consists of 9 residues. CDR3 loop: CSVAEGYTF. CDR3 bases: TGCAGCGTTGCGGAGGGCTACACCTTC.

This clone has just one count. The rearrangement links TRBV28 to TRBJ2-2, with a weak D call TRBD1 (5 bases). The CDR3 has 16 residues. CDR1 is MDHEN, CDR2 SYDVKM, per germline. Trimming pared 2 bases from V and 7 bases from J, leaving 17 bases between. This CDR3 is CASSLRGFFTGGELFF. CDR3 DNA: TGTGCCAGCAGTTTAAGGGGATTCTTTACCGGCGGGGAGCTGTTTTTT.

DNA of the CDR3: TGTGCCAGTAGTACGCCGGGGGGCGGAAACACCGGGGAGCTGTTTTTT. Translating gives CASSTPGGGNTGELFF. V usage is TRBV19 and J usage is TRBJ2-2; D might be TRBD2 (7 bases). The CDR3 length is 16 residues. Trimming shortened V by 4 bases and J by 2 bases, and 14 bases separated the two germline ends. Per germline, CDR1 LNHDA and CDR2 SQIVND (reference sequence).

The chain combines TRBV14 with TRBJ1-5; unclear D gene. V lost 3 bases, J lost 4 bases, and 7 bases lay in between. This CDR3 has 13 amino acids. CDR1 and CDR2 from the germline V gene are SGHDN and FVKESK. The CDR3 here is CASSQYGNQPQHF. The DNA of the CDR3 is TGTGCCAGCAGCCAGTACGGGAATCAGCCCCAGCATTTT. Variable domain in full (rest from reference TRBV14 and TRBJ1-5): EAGVTQFPSHSVIEKGQTVTLRCDPISGHDNLYWYRRVMGKEIKFLLHFVKESKQDESGMPNNRFLAERTGGTYSTLKVQPAELEDSGVYFCASSQYGNQPQHFGDGTRLSIL.

The V gene is TRBV6-1, the J gene TRBJ2-7; possible D gene TRBD1, 5 bases. This CDR3 has 14 amino acids. V lost 1 base and J 11 bases, leaving 18 bases between the germline ends. Germline V CDR1 and CDR2: MNHNS, SASEGT. The CDR3 bases are TGTGCCAGCAGTGAAGTAGGCAGGGTTTATGGGAAGTACTTC. It is translated as CASSEVGRVYGKYF.

The V gene is TRBV10-2, the J gene TRBJ2-7; maybe TRBD2 (7 bases). Trimming shortened V by 1 base and J by 5 bases, and 15 bases separated the two germline ends. The germline CDR1 and CDR2 sequences are WSHSY and SAAADI. CDR3 length: 15 residues. CDR3 sequence (DNA): TGCGCCAGCAGTGAGTTTGGGGGGGGCGTCCACGAGCAGTACTTC. It is translated as CASSEFGGGVHEQYF.

This clone was counted a single time. The chain is built from TRBV6-5 and TRBJ2-1; D unresolved. Germline values: CDR1 MNHEY, CDR2 SVGAGI. The CDR3 runs 15 residues. The CDR3 protein is CASRSGALSYNEQFF. The CDR3 bases are TGTGCGTCGCGGAGTGGCGCGCTGTCCTACAATGAGCAGTTCTTC.

The chain couples TRBV5-1 to TRBJ1-1; a possible D gene is TRBD1 (5 bases). The CDR3 totals 16 residues. Trimming took off 4 bases at V and 4 bases at J, with 20 bases between the two ends. The germline gives CDR1 SGHRS, CDR2 YFSETQ. The CDR3 region is CASSPRTLNGGTEAFF. CDR3 DNA sequence: TGCGCCAGCAGCCCCCGGACTCTTAACGGGGGCACTGAAGCTTTCTTT.

V is TRBV6-5 and J is TRBJ2-5; tentative D call: TRBD2 (5 bases). Per germline, CDR1 MNHEY and CDR2 SVGAGI. V was trimmed by 6 bases and J by 5 bases, leaving 13 bases between them. The CDR3 loop spans 13 amino acids. CDR3 residues: CASRTGWRETQYF. The CDR3 DNA reads as TGTGCCAGCAGGACGGGATGGAGGGAGACCCAGTACTTC.

The V and J genes are TRBV5-1 and TRBJ2-2, with a weak D call TRBD1 (6 bases). V dropped 4 bases and J dropped 7 bases, with 17 bases sitting between them. Germline assignment: CDR1 SGHRS and CDR2 YFSETQ. The CDR3 is made up of 15 amino acids. The CDR3 DNA sequence: TGCGCCAGCAGCGAAGGGACACGGCAGAACGGGGAGCTGTTTTTT. Translating it yields CASSEGTRQNGELFF.

V usage is TRBV7-3 and J usage is TRBJ2-7, with 7 bases that match TRBD1. The CDR3 totals 15 residues. With V trimmed by 5 bases and J by 3 bases, 10 bases remained unmatched. Germline V gene lookup returns CDR1 SGHTA and CDR2 FQGTGA. The CDR3 spells CASSPNPGQIYEQYF. The CDR3 bases are TGTGCCAGCAGCCCCAACCCGGGACAGATCTACGAGCAGTACTTC.